The 17 T cell receptor beta chains below come from one sample, sequenced in a study of shared clonotypes between healthy human individuals. Clones were read by immunoSEQ multiplex PCR, and TCRdb kept only the in-frame ones, dropping some. The sample holds approximately 640,000 clones, 72% seen once. Sequenced sample: memory CD4+ T cells sorted from blood. Described subset: CD45RA-negative fraction. These receptors all come from a woman in her twenties or thirties in good health.

The sample holds a few counts of this clone. The rearrangement uses TRBV6-6 and TRBJ2-3, with D tentatively TRBD2 (5 bases). Germline CDR1 reads MNHNY; CDR2 reads SVGAGI (reference sequence). Trimming removed 2 bases from V and 7 bases from J, with 13 bases in between. The CDR3 consists of 14 residues. CDR3 bases: TGTGCCAGCAGTTACGAGGGATCGGGATATACGCAGTATTTT. Protein product: CASSYEGSGYTQYF.

The chain recombines TRBV28 with TRBJ2-3, with D uncertain. Per germline, CDR1 MDHEN and CDR2 SYDVKM. CDR3 length: 12 amino acids. Trimming removed 7 bases from V and 10 bases from J, with 15 bases in between. The CDR3 sequence: CASTGGLFPQYF. The CDR3 nucleotides read TGTGCCAGCACCGGTGGCCTTTTCCCGCAGTATTTT.

J is TRBJ2-1 and V is TRBV9; 15 bases fit TRBD2. Germline CDR1 SGDLS, CDR2 YYNGEE. The CDR3 runs to 15 residues. With 7 bases clipped from V and 7 bases from J, the junction kept 6 bases outside the gene matches. The chain's CDR3 is CASGWTSGRGNEQFF. CDR3 nucleotides: TGTGCCAGCGGATGGACTAGCGGGAGGGGAAATGAGCAGTTCTTC.

The sample holds a few counts of this clone. The chain employs TRBV7-2 and TRBJ2-3; the match to TRBD2 covers 7 bases. Losses at the gene ends were 6 bases for V and 5 bases for J; bases not matched to a gene: 5. This CDR3 contains 13 residues. The germline V gene encodes CDR1 SGHTA and CDR2 FQGNSA. The CDR3 sequence: CASSRPGGDTQYF. DNA of the CDR3: TGTGCCAGCAGTCGCCCGGGAGGAGATACGCAGTATTTT.

This chain links TRBV19 with TRBJ2-5, with D unclear. Gene TRBJ2-7 matches the end of the DNA better, so the J call may be wrong. Germline V gene data show CDR1 as LNHDA and CDR2 as SQIVND (reference sequence). This CDR3 comprises 14 residues. The CDR3 DNA sequence: TGTGCCAGTAGTACCCCCAATTTAGGGTACGAGCAGTACTTC. Amino acid sequence: CASSTPNLGYEQYF.

Regarding this clone: This same CDR3 is encoded by further DNA sequences in the sample. The chain employs TRBV2 and TRBJ2-7; D gene unclear. The length of the CDR3 is 11 residues. The V gene lost 4 bases and the J gene lost 1 base, with 2 bases spanning the gap. Germline CDR1 reads SNHLY; CDR2 reads FYNNEI. The CDR3 coding sequence is TGTGCCAGCAGTGGTTCCTACGAGCAGTACTTC. Its protein is CASSGSYEQYF.

The chain carries TRBV6-6 and TRBJ2-3; TRBD2 is a possible D gene (6 bases). This CDR3 region has 15 residues. Germline CDR1 and CDR2: MNHNY and SVGAGI (reference sequence). The ends were cut back, 6 bases at V and 4 bases at J, with 17 bases in the middle. The CDR3: CASRLGTPRADTQYF. CDR3 in DNA: TGTGCCAGCAGGCTCGGGACTCCGAGGGCAGATACGCAGTATTTT.

In its sample, this clone was seen a few times. Other nucleotide sequences from this sample produce the same CDR3. The V and J genes are TRBV29-1 and TRBJ1-2; no reliable D call. This CDR3 has 11 residues. V was shortened by 1 base and J by 1 base, with 1 base between the two germline ends. The germline gives CDR1 SQVTM, CDR2 ANQGSEA. CDR3 residues: CSVEVNYGYTF. For the CDR3, the DNA is TGCAGCGTTGAAGTTAACTATGGCTACACCTTC.

The V gene is TRBV28, the J gene TRBJ2-7; 7 bases line up with TRBD1. The junction had 6 bases not matched to a gene; V was cut back by 7 bases and J by 0 bases. The length of the CDR3 is 14 residues. Germline V lookup: CDR1 MDHEN, CDR2 SYDVKM. This CDR3 is CASNDRANSYEQYF. The CDR3 coding sequence is TGTGCCAGCAACGACAGGGCGAACTCCTACGAGCAGTACTTC.

V usage is TRBV28 and J usage is TRBJ1-1; D call uncertain. Trimming pared 6 bases from V and 10 bases from J, leaving 15 bases between. Germline CDR1 and CDR2: MDHEN and SYDVKM. The length of the CDR3 is 12 residues. The chain's CDR3 is CASRELEVGAFF. Here the CDR3 DNA reads TGTGCCAGCAGAGAACTAGAAGTAGGAGCTTTCTTT.

As to this clone: Other DNA sequences within the sample encode an identical CDR3. The rearrangement uses TRBV7-9 and TRBJ2-5; tentative D call: TRBD2 (5 bases). The CDR3 is 14 amino acids. Between the trimmed V and J ends, which lost 2 bases and 5 bases, there was a span of 12 bases. Germline values: CDR1 SEHNR, CDR2 FQNEAQ (reference sequence). CDR3 bases: TGTGCCAGCAGCTTATTTCCTAGCCAGGAGACCCAGTACTTC. Protein: CASSLFPSQETQYF.

J is TRBJ2-7 and V is TRBV29-1; no reliable D call. The CDR3 extends over 11 amino acids. V was cut by 7 bases and J by 3 bases, with 10 bases left in between. Germline assignment: CDR1 SQVTM and CDR2 ANQGSEA. This chain's CDR3 is CSGIIVYEQYF. In nucleotides, the CDR3 is TGCAGCGGCATCATAGTCTACGAGCAGTACTTC.

Here the CDR3 reads CASSIDLGTGGYNEQFF. In DNA form, the CDR3 reads TGTGCCAGTAGTATAGATCTTGGGACAGGGGGATACAATGAGCAGTTCTTC. V gene TRBV19 combines with J gene TRBJ2-1; 11 positions agree with TRBD1. Trimming removed 0 bases from V and 4 bases from J; junction bases left unmatched: 5. This CDR3 is built from 17 residues. The germline CDR1 and CDR2 sequences are LNHDA and SQIVND (reference sequence).

The V gene is TRBV27, the J gene TRBJ1-5; maybe TRBD1 (5 bases). The germline V and J ends were trimmed by 4 bases and 2 bases, with 18 bases remaining between them. Germline assignment: CDR1 MNHEY and CDR2 SMNVEV (reference sequence). This CDR3 region has 17 residues. CDR3 protein: CASSSGTSSPRNQPQHF. CDR3 sequence (DNA): TGTGCCAGCAGTTCCGGGACGTCCTCACCCCGCAATCAGCCCCAGCATTTT.

The rearrangement uses TRBV14 and TRBJ1-1, with 7 bases lining up with TRBD1. This CDR3 has 16 amino acids. V lost 5 bases, J lost 2 bases, and 11 bases stayed unmatched. The germline CDR1 and CDR2 sequences are SGHDN and FVKESK. CDR3 in amino acids: CASSRYRGNRNTEAFF. Here the CDR3 DNA reads TGTGCCAGCAGCAGGTACAGGGGTAATAGAAACACTGAAGCTTTCTTT.

The rearrangement uses TRBV30 and TRBJ2-7; 7 nucleotides align to TRBD1. V shed 4 bases, J shed 0 bases, and the junction held 3 bases outside the gene matches. There are 13 residues in the CDR3. Germline V gene sequence: CDR1 GTSNPN, CDR2 SVGIG (reference sequence). CDR3 region: CAWTRGLSYEQYF. The CDR3 DNA reads TGTGCCTGGACGAGGGGGCTCTCCTACGAGCAGTACTTC.

The rearrangement uses TRBV7-9 and TRBJ1-2; 11 bases align to TRBD1. CDR1 is SEHNR and CDR2 is FQNEAQ in the germline V gene (reference sequence). Losses at the gene ends were 5 bases for V and 5 bases for J; bases not matched to a gene: 7. The CDR3 sequence is 15 residues long. This CDR3 is CASSKGQGARYGYTF. CDR3 DNA sequence: TGTGCCAGCAGCAAAGGACAGGGGGCGAGGTATGGCTACACCTTC.